This T cell receptor (beta chain) was profiled in a study of blood T cell repertoires in COVID-19. The CDR3 runs 14 residues. Trimming removed 6 bases at V and 3 bases at J, with 15 bases between. The V gene's germline CDR1 is SGHTA and CDR2 FQGTGA. This study enrolled people aged roughly 18 to 90 from roughly 22 US geographic areas. Cohorts were determined from participant-reported clinical history. Sequenced by immunoSEQ multiplex PCR; TCRdb stores in-frame clones only, minus some. This table has around 190,000 clones, roughly four fifths appearing once. The chain links TRBV7-3 to TRBJ2-7, with D perhaps matching TRBD2 (6 bases). Sequencing was carried out using PBMCs or T cells enriched from blood (not recorded which). The sequence came from a man aged 40-49 years who had recovered from COVID-19. This CDR3 is CASSNGGAGYEQYF. In DNA, the CDR3 is TGTGCCAGCAGTAACGGAGGAGCGGGCTACGAGCAGTACTTC.